This T cell receptor (beta chain) emerged from a study of neurological immune-mediated disorders. Study-wide points: CDR3 amino acid sequences found in expanded clones were never shared across subjects, suggesting private repertoires in all groups. HTLV-1-associated myelopathy had the most TCR clonal expansion, whereas multiple sclerosis had the least (lower than in healthy controls).

This clonotype was seen ten or more times. No antigen is known for it. A 10-nucleotide random UMI tagged transcripts in template-switch 5'RACE cDNA synthesis. Each CDR3 protein is one row after TCRdb ran MiXCR on the 5' RACE reads. The sample yields 55,000 or so distinct CDR3 sequences, under 5% seen once. With 8 bases removed from V and 1 base from J, the gap between germline ends came to 15 bases. Germline values: CDR1 ENHRY, CDR2 SYGVKD. This CDR3 has 15 amino acids. Libraries from sorted cells used 1 million T cells (CD4+ or CD8+). The rearrangement uses TRBV10-3 and TRBJ1-3, with a tentative D call TRBD1 (5 bases). Material: CD4+ T cells from blood. The receptor was derived from a woman between 35 and 50 years old with multiple sclerosis. The CDR3 spells CAIRSGGLSGNTIYF. The CDR3 DNA sequence: TGTGCCATCCGTAGCGGGGGACTTTCTGGAAACACCATATATTTT.